The TCR beta chain under discussion was sequenced for a study of T cells after yellow fever vaccination (dated by TCRdb to the late 2010s). About the investigation overall: Libraries from fractions with low cell numbers were prepared with the SMART-Seq v4 Ultra Low Input RNA kit. Bulk TCR alpha and beta repertoires were sequenced longitudinally to track T-cell clones before and after primary and booster YFV17D yellow fever vaccination. Two healthy male donors made up the cohort, one aged 18 to 30 years and the other aged 30 to 40 years. Blood samples were taken at several timepoints before and after primary and secondary immunization, and bulk PBMC replicates and cell subsets were isolated. Broad study findings and their caveats: A small fraction of clonotypes showed up in both the CD4 and CD8 compartments, probably as a result of convergent recombination. Most clones expanded after primary vaccination (approximately 96% of CD4 and 80% to 90% of CD8) were re-detected after the booster, suggesting that broad memory maintenance occurred. The secondary T-cell response was weaker than the primary response but faster, peaking on day 5 instead of day 15. Because the study included only two donors, the extent to which the findings can be generalized is limited. Because abundant contaminating clonotypes from the bulk population could be contained in FACS-sorted repertoires, computational filtering was required.

TCR cDNA was made using 5'RACE template switching, a step that added a universal primer site and unique molecular identifiers. Priming for cDNA synthesis came from both the TCR alpha and TCR beta constant segments. Two PCR steps were used to amplify libraries, with sample barcodes and sequencing adapters being added in the second step. Sequencing of libraries was done on Illumina HiSeq 2500 (2x100 bp) or NovaSeq (2x150 bp). The authors' analysis ran thus. MIGEC handled demultiplexing of reads and collapsing into UMI consensus sequences, while MiXCR performed V(D)J alignment. Vaccine-responding clonotypes were defined with edgeR using replicate PBMC samples, requiring FDR below 0.01 and a log2 fold change above 5 up to day 15. Each bulk clonotype received a CD4 or CD8 identity based on whether the sequenced CD4 or CD8 repertoire contained that clonotype at higher abundance. Starting from the raw public reads, TCRdb applied fastp trimming at Q25, assembled clones with MiXCR and retained in-frame beta chains. When rows share a CDR3 protein, they turn into one entry using the most common DNA and genes. The authors' filters were not applied to this entry. Across this sample there are 450,000 to 600,000 distinct CDR3 sequences, with approximately 16% seen only once. The ten largest clones represent roughly 17% of the sample.

The sample's treatment or condition label is to be understood as: live attenuated yellow fever vaccine strain. At each blood-draw timepoint, two biological replicates of bulk PBMCs were obtained. PBMCs were isolated from peripheral blood using a standard Ficoll-Paque protocol. TriZol was used to extract RNA from bulk PBMCs, from CD4 and CD8 fractions, and from dextramer-positive and dextramer-negative fractions. The sample holds many counts of this clonotype. What this receptor recognizes is not known. No much larger clonotype is one base removed from it; base qualities were not supplied. CDR1 is given as SGHKS and CDR2 as YYEKEE, both from the germline V gene (reference sequence). Trimming at the junction amounts to 3 bases on V and 7 bases on J, and the germline ends lie 5 bases apart. The CDR3, cysteine through phenylalanine, is 11 amino acids long. The DNA shown is the 33-base CDR3, in frame from base 1.

The source material was PBMCs, sampled around 5 days after the first yellow fever vaccination. This TCR was sampled from a man younger than 35 who received the YFV17D yellow fever vaccine. The chain is made from TRBV5-5 and TRBJ2-1; too little of a D gene remains to name it. The nucleotide sequence reads as follows: TGTGCCAGCAGCTCGTCAAATGAGCAGTTCTTC. It translates to CASSSSNEQFF.